This is a list of T cell receptor beta chains from one sample in a study of long-term antiretroviral therapy in people with HIV. Method: immunoSEQ multiplex PCR; TCRdb's copy keeps in-frame clones and lacks some. The table lists fewer than 40,000 clones, 90% to 95% of them singletons, with 3.5% to 4.5% in the top ten. The material was unsorted PBMCs, obtained 5.1 years after starting antiretroviral therapy. The source is a woman aged 50 to 65 with HIV. The CDR3 runs from the conserved cysteine through the conserved F or W. Fields, in order: V gene, D gene, clone size, J gene, CDR3 protein, CDR3 DNA. A D gene is named only where the DNA matches it firmly. Clone size is given for some rows only: seen once, a few or many times, or a class if the clone is expanded.

>TRBV7-3|TRBD2|NA|TRBJ2-3
CASSPSGLVADTQYF
TGTGCCAGCAGCCCAAGTGGACTAGTGGCAGATACGCAGTATTTT
>TRBV5-5|TRBD2|NA|TRBJ2-3
CASKRLAGGPDTQYF
TGTGCCAGCAAAAGACTAGCGGGGGGGCCGGATACGCAGTATTTT
>TRBV10-2|TRBD1|once|TRBJ1-5
CASRASTGGVGQPQHF
TGCGCCAGCAGGGCTTCGACAGGGGGGGTAGGTCAGCCCCAGCATTTT
>TRBV11-2|TRBD2|NA|TRBJ2-1
CASSFSGTGGTEQFF
TGTGCCAGCAGCTTTTCGGGGACCGGGGGGACTGAGCAGTTCTTC
>TRBV11-3|TRBD2|NA|TRBJ2-3
CASSPNATSGAVSTDTQYF
TGTGCCAGCAGCCCCAACGCGACTAGCGGGGCGGTTAGCACAGATACGCAGTATTTT
>TRBV11-2|NA|NA|TRBJ2-7
CASSPLRSYEQYF
TGTGCCAGCAGCCCCCTACGGAGTTACGAGCAGTACTTC
>TRBV18|TRBD2|NA|TRBJ2-3
CASSPMTSGAGADTQYF
TGTGCCAGCTCACCTATGACTAGCGGGGCTGGGGCAGATACGCAGTATTTT
>TRBV5-5|NA|NA|TRBJ2-7
CASSLSNYEQYF
TGTGCCAGCAGCTTAAGTAACTACGAGCAGTACTTC
>TRBV5-6|TRBD1|once|TRBJ1-5
CASSVDRGSFNQPQHF
TGTGCCAGCAGCGTCGACAGGGGGTCCTTCAATCAGCCCCAGCATTTT
>TRBV27|TRBD1|NA|TRBJ1-2
CASSFAGQGGFNYGYTF
TGTGCCAGCAGTTTCGCGGGACAGGGGGGGTTTAACTATGGCTACACCTTC
>TRBV11-1|NA|NA|TRBJ1-1
CASSWEAVTEAFF
TGTGCCAGCAGCTGGGAGGCGGTCACTGAAGCTTTCTTT
>TRBV2|TRBD1|once|TRBJ1-2
CASSQQGDYGYTF
TGTGCCAGCAGCCAACAGGGGGACTATGGCTACACCTTC
>TRBV19|NA|NA|TRBJ1-6
CASTSYPGPTGRDNSPLHF
TGTGCCAGTACCTCCTATCCCGGACCCACGGGCAGGGATAATTCACCCCTCCACTTT
>TRBV27|NA|NA|TRBJ2-1
CASRRDPTSEQFF
TGTGCCAGCAGACGGGACCCAACCTCCGAGCAGTTCTTC
>TRBV4-1|NA|NA|TRBJ1-2
CASSQDPQGVNYGYTF
TGCGCCAGCAGCCAAGACCCACAAGGAGTTAACTATGGCTACACCTTC
>TRBV27|TRBD1|NA|TRBJ1-6
CASSPATGGNSPLHF
TGTGCCAGCAGTCCAGCGACAGGGGGAAATTCACCCCTCCACTTT
>TRBV19|TRBD1|NA|TRBJ2-7
CVSSRQGSFYEQYF
TGTGTCAGTAGCCGACAGGGAAGCTTCTACGAGCAGTACTTC